A single sample gave rise to the 2 T cell receptor beta chains below, sequenced in a study of T-cell reconstitution after alpha-beta-depleted transplantation in children. Using unique molecular identifiers, the investigators prepared the TCRbeta library. TCRdb processed the PCR reads anew with MiXCR; each CDR3 protein has one entry. The repertoire has 450,000 to 550,000 distinct CDR3 sequences, roughly an eighth of them found once; the top ten carry approximately 15%. Sequencing used PBMCs, mostly from graft donor cells, obtained 180 days after TCRalphabeta/CD19-depleted stem cell transplant. The origin of the receptors is a female patient aged 2 to 10 who had a stem cell transplant for aplastic anemia, so the T cells may come from the graft donor.

A few counts support this clonotype. This chain joins TRBV3-1 and TRBJ2-7; D gene unclear. V lost 4 bases to trimming and J lost 3 bases, with 10 bases between them. The CDR3 extends over 13 amino acids. Germline V CDR1 and CDR2: LGHDT, YNNKEL (reference sequence). This CDR3 is CASSRRGSYEQYF. CDR3 coding DNA: TGTGCCAGCAGCCGCCGTGGTAGCTACGAGCAGTACTTC.

The chain links TRBV6-2 or TRBV6-3 to TRBJ2-1, with D tentatively TRBD2 (5 bases). The germline gives CDR1 MNHEY, CDR2 SVGEGT. The V and J ends lost 0 bases and 6 bases respectively, with 9 bases between them. CDR3 length equals 14 residues. The CDR3 spells CASSYSIAPNEQFF. CDR3 DNA: TGTGCCAGCAGTTACTCGATAGCGCCCAATGAGCAGTTCTTC.